This T cell receptor (beta chain) was observed in a study of cytomegalovirus exposure and HLA in healthy donors. About the study: HLA-typed donors were the source of approximately 88 million unique TCRs, which an early data release held.

Germline CDR1 and CDR2: MGHRA and YSYEKL. This CDR3 comprises 15 residues. V gave up 1 base and J gave up 7 bases; unmatched junction bases: 7. Use of 60 Vbeta and 13 Jbeta primers characterized the PCR. Here immunoSEQ multiplex PCR was the method, and the copy in TCRdb shows in-frame clones only, minus some. The specimen's table records some 76,000 clones. About this clone itself: Its antigen is not known.

Study findings and constraints: Accurate predictions that matched the HLA-A and HLA-B alleles of most subjects were reportedly made from TCR beta sequences. Specificity for CMV antigens was confirmed in vitro for a few of the CMV-associated chains. The classifier was said to identify cytomegalovirus status with high specificity and sensitivity.

This clonotype was sampled from a man aged 40-55 years in good health and CMV-seronegative. The J gene is TRBJ1-2, the V gene TRBV4-1, with 9 nucleotides matching TRBD1. The sequencing input was PBMCs. The CDR3 reads CASSQGVGQGSGYTF. The CDR3 DNA is TGCGCCAGCAGCCAAGGGGTGGGACAGGGATCTGGCTACACCTTC.